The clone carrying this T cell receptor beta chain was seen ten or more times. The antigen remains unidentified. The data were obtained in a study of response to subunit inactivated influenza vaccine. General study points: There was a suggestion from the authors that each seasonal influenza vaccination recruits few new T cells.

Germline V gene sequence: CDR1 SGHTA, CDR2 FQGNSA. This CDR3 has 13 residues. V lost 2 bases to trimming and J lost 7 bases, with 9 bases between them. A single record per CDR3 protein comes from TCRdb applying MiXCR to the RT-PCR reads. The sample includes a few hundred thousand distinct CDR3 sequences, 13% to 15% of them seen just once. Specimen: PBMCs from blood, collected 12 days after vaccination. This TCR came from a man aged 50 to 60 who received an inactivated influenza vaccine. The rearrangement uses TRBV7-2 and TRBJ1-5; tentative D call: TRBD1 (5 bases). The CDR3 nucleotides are TGTGCCAGCAGCTTAACCAGGGTGCAGCCCCAGCATTTT. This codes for CASSLTRVQPQHF.